The T cell receptor (beta chain) described here comes from a study of T cells expressing NK-cell markers. For the study at large: Most of the eight sequenced donors were classified as HCMV-seropositive, and one was classified as seronegative.

Details on this clonotype: The antigen is unknown.

The authors made TCR beta cDNA libraries by 5'RACE template switching. This switching added a universal primer site and UMIs. TCRdb re-called the 5' RACE reads; every CDR3 protein appears as one record, without DNA. Its table records a few hundred thousand distinct CDR3 sequences. Study-wide points: In four donors, these clonotypes also led the CD3+CD56-NKG2C+ fraction. In five or six donors, dominant CD3+CD56+NKG2C+ clonotypes ranked among the top 10 CD8+ clonotypes.

This CDR3 region has 16 residues. Germline-derived CDR1 and CDR2 are SGHRS and YFSETQ. J is TRBJ2-5 and V is TRBV5-1; the D gene TCRdb calls, TRBD2, cannot be checked with no DNA. This sequence was found in a man between 18 and 29 years old in good health. The sequenced sample consisted of blood T cells: a sorted CD56 or NKG2C T cell subset, CD4+ or CD8+ T cells, or bulk PBMC T cells (not recorded which). CDR3 in amino acids: CASSLMGRGEQETQYF.